A single sample gave rise to the 2 T cell receptor beta chains below, sequenced in a study of cytomegalovirus exposure and HLA in healthy donors. The PCR ran on 60 Vbeta and 13 Jbeta primers. This table comes from immunoSEQ multiplex PCR, and its TCRdb copy is limited to in-frame clones, with some not included. The sample consists of 150,000 to 200,000 clones, roughly three quarters of them appearing once. The specimen sequenced was PBMCs. The receptors stem from a man aged 40-49 years in good health and CMV-seropositive.

The V call is TRBV4-2, the J call TRBJ2-3, with 9 bases lining up with TRBD2. The CDR3 consists of 14 residues. From germline, CDR1 is LGHNA and CDR2 YNFKEQ. The ends lost 8 bases at V and 6 bases at J; junction bases unmatched: 9. The CDR3 DNA sequence: TGTGCCAGCGGACTAGCGAAGGACGTGGATACGCAGTATTTT. Its protein product is CASGLAKDVDTQYF.

The V gene is TRBV18, the J gene TRBJ1-5; D gene unclear. Per the germline V gene, CDR1 is KGHSH and CDR2 is LQKENI. The CDR3 spans 13 residues. The V end was cut by 3 bases, the J end by 5 bases, with 8 bases between. This chain's CDR3 is CASSPDTYQPQHF. For the CDR3, the DNA is TGTGCCAGCTCACCCGACACATATCAGCCCCAGCATTTT.